This entry describes one T cell receptor beta chain. Its target is not known. Germline and junction disagree at one end, which may indicate a read error. This record comes from a study of spatial heterogeneity in lung cancer. Study overall: Consistent detection of more beta-chain than alpha-chain sequences was observed.

Study-wide results and limits: Among blood samples, ubiquitous expanded tumor TCRs appeared more at resection than at follow-up.

The CDR3 length is 15 residues. Germline-derived CDR1 and CDR2 are SGHNT and YENEEA. The time point: sample taken at primary tumor resection. Unsorted whole RNA of tumor, nontumor lung or frozen PBMC was sequenced. 72 TRACERx patients with early, untreated non-small cell lung cancer donated samples. TCRdb processed the 5' RACE reads anew with MiXCR; each CDR3 protein has one entry. The sample contains some 64,000 distinct CDR3 sequences, about 8% of which appear only once. The V and J genes are TRBV11-3 and TRBJ1-3; D is perhaps TRBD1 (5 bases). Sequencing used PBMCs, obtained at surgery. This TCR was sampled from a female donor with early-stage non-small cell lung cancer. Here the CDR3 reads CASSPGGKRRNTLYF. In nucleotides, the CDR3 is TGTGCCAGCAGCCCCGGGGGAAAGAGACGAAACACCTTATATTTT.